This T cell receptor (beta chain) comes out of a study of blood T cell repertoires in COVID-19. Looking at the study overall: Sites across the United States, Italy and Spain contributed samples from acute and convalescent COVID-19.

Here immunoSEQ multiplex PCR was the method, and the copy in TCRdb shows in-frame clones only, minus some. Of roughly 130,000 clones in the sample, over 75% were seen once. Germline lookup yields CDR1 LGHNA and CDR2 YNFKEQ. The CDR3 sequence is 14 residues long. Trimming removed 1 base from V and 3 bases from J, with 10 bases in between. The origin of this receptor is a man aged 55 to 70 with active or convalescent COVID-19. Sequencing was performed on peripheral blood. V gene TRBV4-2 combines with J gene TRBJ2-7; D unclear. CDR3 in DNA: TGTGCCAGCAGCCAAGGGCCACACGACTACGAGCAGTACTTC. This codes for CASSQGPHDYEQYF.